The 9 T cell receptor beta chains below all came from one sample that was sequenced in a study of T cells in Graves' hyperthyroidism and ophthalmopathy. Amplification of TCR beta CDR3 regions was performed using RNA transcripts as template. RT-PCR in the first round (using the HTBI primer set) targeted the TCR CDR3. TCRdb redid the calling of the multiplex PCR reads with MiXCR, one entry per CDR3 protein. The sample includes 250,000 to 300,000 distinct CDR3 sequences, around 15% seen only once; the top ten take 30%. The specimen sequenced was blood. The receptors shown here come from a woman in her 50s with Graves' hyperthyroidism that later progressed to Graves' ophthalmopathy.

This clonotype was found many times. V and J are TRBV18 and TRBJ2-7; 9 bases are shared with TRBD2. The CDR3 has 16 residues. After removal of 0 bases from V and 2 bases from J, the junction contained 5 bases not matched to a gene. Germline loops: CDR1 KGHSH, CDR2 LQKENI. The CDR3 protein is CASSPPSGRLTYEQYF. CDR3 coding DNA: TGTGCCAGCTCACCACCTAGCGGGAGATTGACCTACGAGCAGTACTTC. Based on the CDR3 plus reference TRBV18 and TRBJ2-7, the full variable domain is NAGVMQNPRHLVRRRGQEARLRCSPMKGHSHVYWYRQLPEEGLKFMVYLQKENIIDESGMPKERFSAEFPKEGPSILRIQQVVRGDSAAYFCASSPPSGRLTYEQYFGPGTRLTVT.

This clonotype was counted ten times or more. V gene TRBV7-3 combines with J gene TRBJ1-1; D is possibly TRBD1 (6 bases). V lost 2 bases and J lost 1, with 11 bases in between. The CDR3 length is 15 residues. CDR1 is SGHTA, CDR2 FQGTGA, per germline. CDR3 coding DNA: TGTGCCAGCAGCTTATCAGGGACACAGAACACTGAAGCTTTCTTT. It yields the protein CASSLSGTQNTEAFF.

This clonotype was detected many times. J is TRBJ1-3 and V is TRBV11-2; D remains unclear. V was shortened by 0 bases and J by 16 bases, with 16 bases between the two germline ends. The CDR3 runs to 13 residues. CDR1 and CDR2 (germline): SGHAT, FQNNGV. The CDR3 loop is CASSLEVSSSEYF. The CDR3 DNA sequence: TGTGCCAGCAGCTTAGAAGTCAGTTCTTCCGAGTATTTT.

This clonotype has just a few counts. The V gene is TRBV9, the J gene TRBJ1-2, with D unresolved. Trimming took off 0 bases at V and 4 bases at J, with 10 bases between the two ends. CDR1 and CDR2 from the germline V gene are SGDLS and YYNGEE. The CDR3 has 14 amino acids. In nucleotides, the CDR3 is TGTGCCAGCAGCGTAGAGGAGGGCCTCTATGGCTACACCTTC. Translated, it gives CASSVEEGLYGYTF.

This clonotype was detected ten times or more. The rearrangement uses TRBV28 and TRBJ1-1; the D is unclear. The ends were cut back, 5 bases at V and 6 bases at J, with 7 bases in the middle. CDR3 size: 11 residues. The germline V gene encodes CDR1 MDHEN and CDR2 SYDVKM. The CDR3 protein is CASSLDSEAFF. Here the CDR3 DNA reads TGTGCCAGCAGTCTGGACTCTGAAGCTTTCTTT.

This clonotype showed up many times. CDR3 bases: TGTGCCAGCAGTAAGGGACTCCACAATGAGCAGTTCTTC. Encoded protein: CASSKGLHNEQFF. V gene TRBV12-3 or TRBV12-4 combines with J gene TRBJ2-1; D may be TRBD2 (6 bases). The CDR3 runs 13 residues. V was clipped by 5 bases and J by 5 bases, with 10 bases between them.

This clonotype appeared many times. This chain joins TRBV2 and TRBJ2-1, with D unclear. V lost 5 bases, J lost 0 bases, and 11 bases lay in between. The CDR3 spans 15 residues. CDR1 SNHLY and CDR2 FYNNEI come from the germline V gene. CDR3 sequence: CASSPDTSSYNEQFF. In DNA, the CDR3 is TGTGCCAGCAGTCCTGACACCTCCTCCTACAATGAGCAGTTCTTC.

At least ten counts were recorded for this clonotype. The chain joins TRBV9 to TRBJ1-1, with TRBD1 as a possible D gene (5 bases). The ends were cut back, 5 bases at V and 8 bases at J, with 22 bases in the middle. CDR1 and CDR2 (germline): SGDLS, YYNGEE. The CDR3 has 15 amino acids. The CDR3 loop reads CASSAGLGTVSEAFF. The CDR3 coding sequence is TGTGCCAGCAGTGCGGGACTGGGAACAGTCTCCGAAGCTTTCTTT.

Many counts were recorded for this clonotype. The chain is built from TRBV20-1 and TRBJ1-5, with D perhaps TRBD1 (5 bases). Trimming stripped 6 bases from V and 1 base from J, with 16 bases between. The length of the CDR3 is 15 residues. Germline CDR1 DFQATT, CDR2 SNEGSKA (reference sequence). The CDR3, as DNA: TGCAGTGCCCCCTCAGGGTTCTTGAGCAATCAGCCCCAGCATTTT. Residues: CSAPSGFLSNQPQHF.